The 31 T cell receptor beta chains reported below all come from one sample, sequenced in a study of CD8+CD57+ T cells in acquired aplastic anemia. Genomic DNA templated the TCR beta VDJ and CDR3 profiling. TCRdb processed the reads anew with MiXCR; each CDR3 protein has one entry. The sample includes roughly 250,000 distinct CDR3 sequences, 82% of them seen just once. Only patients with CD8+CD57+ cell expansion on flow cytometry were chosen for sequencing. The sample comprised sorted CD4+, CD8+, or CD8+CD57+ T cells (not recorded which) from PBMCs. Source of these receptors: a human donor with aplastic anemia.

The chain has TRBV7-2 and TRBJ1-2; D not certain. V was clipped by 0 bases and J by 11 bases, with 22 bases between them. The CDR3 sequence is 16 residues long. Germline CDR1 is SGHTA and CDR2 is FQGNSA. In DNA form, the CDR3 reads TGTGCCAGCAGCTTAGCGGGAGACCCCGATGTGCAGGATTACACCTTC. Translating it yields CASSLAGDPDVQDYTF.

This clonotype was detected ten times or more. The J gene is TRBJ2-1, the V gene TRBV7-9; possibly TRBD1 or TRBD2 for D (5 bases each). The CDR3 loop spans 15 amino acids. CDR1 and CDR2 (germline): SEHNR, FQNEAQ (reference sequence). With 3 bases removed from V and 7 bases from J, the gap between germline ends came to 16 bases. CDR3 amino acids: CASSLGSGRRNEQFF. As DNA, the CDR3 is TGTGCCAGCAGCTTGGGGTCAGGGAGAAGGAATGAGCAGTTCTTC.

The V gene is TRBV7-6, the J gene TRBJ2-7; D gene unclear. The CDR3 covers 18 residues. Trimming removed 3 bases at V and 3 bases at J, with 24 bases between. The V gene's germline CDR1 is SGHVS and CDR2 FNYEAQ. In DNA, the CDR3 is TGTGCCAGCAGCTTGAGTCCAGATAATTCAGCCCTCCACTACGAGCAGTACGTC. It translates to CASSLSPDNSALHYEQYV.

The V and J genes are TRBV2 and TRBJ1-2; a possible D gene is TRBD1 (5 bases). Germline CDR1 reads SNHLY; CDR2 reads FYNNEI. This CDR3 comprises 12 residues. V gave up 6 bases and J gave up 8 bases, with 13 bases separating them. The CDR3 DNA reads as TGTGCCAGCAGGGAGCAGGGAGACGGCTACACCTTC. As protein: CASREQGDGYTF.

With respect to this clonotype: Likely a read error: the CDR3 ends without its conserved phenylalanine or tryptophan. The DNA is omitted, as the CDR3 cannot be located on it reliably, and the CDR3 follows TCRdb's listing. V usage is TRBV7-3 and J usage is TRBJ1-2. Germline V CDR1 and CDR2: SGHTA, FQGTGA. 13 amino acids form the CDR3, both terminal residues included. The CDR3 loop is CASRRHANAVYHL.

CDR3 residues: CASSATGHEQYF. CDR3 bases: TGCGCCAGCAGTGCGACAGGGCACGAGCAGTACTTC. The chain is built from TRBV10-2 and TRBJ2-7, with TRBD1 matching 7 bases. Germline loops: CDR1 WSHSY, CDR2 SAAADI. There are 12 residues in the CDR3. The trim removed 4 bases at V and 5 bases at J, leaving 2 bases unmatched.

Turning to this clonotype: Since a much larger clone is just one base distant, this may be a read error. The chain carries TRBV11-3 and TRBJ2-3; D possibly corresponds to TRBD1 (5 bases). This CDR3 has 16 residues. CDR1 and CDR2 from the germline V gene are SGHNT and YENEEA. Deletions cut 0 bases from V and 2 bases from J, with 12 bases between. DNA for the CDR3: TGTGCCAGCAGCTTAGATATGACAGATCACACAGATACGCAGTATTTT. Its translation: CASSLDMTDHTDTQYF.

The rearrangement uses TRBV7-8 and TRBJ2-1; D may be TRBD2 (6 bases). Looked up from germline, CDR1 is SGHVS and CDR2 is FQNEAQ. V dropped 1 base and J dropped 8 bases, with 18 bases sitting between them. This CDR3 comprises 16 residues. This CDR3 is CASSLGGGNGKDEQFF. CDR3 in DNA: TGTGCCAGCAGCTTAGGGGGAGGAAACGGTAAGGATGAGCAGTTCTTC.

The chain is built from TRBV7-2 and TRBJ2-5, with D uncertain. The CDR3 covers 13 residues. The germline CDR1 and CDR2 sequences are SGHTA and FQGNSA. V lost 5 bases and J 4 bases, leaving 11 bases between the germline ends. CDR3 DNA sequence: TGTGCCAGCAGCCTTATGGTTCCAGAGACCCAGTACTTC. Translating gives CASSLMVPETQYF. The full variable domain, with the rest looked up from reference TRBV7-2 and TRBJ2-5, is GAGVSQSPSNKVTEKGKDVELRCDPISGHTALYWYRQSLGQGLEFLIYFQGNSAPDKSGLPSDRFSAERTGGSVSTLTIQRTQQEDSAVYLCASSLMVPETQYFGPGTRLLVL.

As regards this clonotype: It is likely a read error, because the conserved phenylalanine at the end of the CDR3 is missing. The DNA is left out, because the CDR3 cannot be placed on it with certainty; the CDR3 is given as TCRdb lists it. V gene TRBV7-8 combines with J gene TRBJ2-3; the listed D gene, TRBD1, was not tested against the DNA. In germline, CDR1 is SGHVS, CDR2 FQNEAQ. From its first to its last residue, the CDR3 has 13 amino acids. The CDR3 spells CASSPGGTWRETL.

V and J are TRBV7-8 and TRBJ1-2; D is perhaps TRBD1 (5 bases). CDR3 length: 16 residues. The V gene lost 2 bases and the J gene lost 11 bases, with 24 bases spanning the gap. The V gene's germline CDR1 is SGHVS and CDR2 FQNEAQ. The CDR3, as DNA: TGTGCCAGCAGCTTACGGGAAAGGGGCTTGGACTATGATTACACCTTC. This encodes CASSLRERGLDYDYTF.

The chain couples TRBV7-6 to TRBJ1-6; the D is unclear. CDR1 is SGHVS and CDR2 is FNYEAQ in the germline V gene. The CDR3 has 14 amino acids. V lost 5 bases, J lost 19 bases, and 24 bases lay in between. The CDR3 region is CASSLTADAKPQHF. Written as DNA, the CDR3 is TGTGCCAGCAGCCTAACTGCCGATGCCAAACCGCAGCACTTT.

This clonotype appeared a few times. This likely comes from a read error, as the CDR3 has no conserved phenylalanine or tryptophan at its end. The J gene is TRBJ1-1, the V gene TRBV25-1; 7 positions agree with TRBD1. CDR3 length: 15 amino acids. The germline V gene encodes CDR1 MGHDK and CDR2 SYGVNS. In nucleotides, the CDR3 is TGTGCCAGCAGCTTAGATCTGACAGGGAGCACTGGAGCTTTCCTT. It encodes CASSLDLTGSTGAFL.

A remark on this clonotype: One end of the junction varies from germline; a read error may be responsible. This chain joins TRBV9 and TRBJ2-1; D is undetermined. Matching the DNA end better, TRBJ2-4 makes the J call doubtful. This CDR3 spans 12 amino acids. Per the germline V gene, CDR1 is SGDLS and CDR2 is YYNGEE. The CDR3 bases are TGTGCCAGCGGCGTTGCTGGGAAAATTCAGTACTTC. It is translated as CASGVAGKIQYF.

The chain couples TRBV11-3 to TRBJ2-1, with 7 positions matching TRBD2. Germline CDR1 is SGHNT and CDR2 is YENEEA. The J segment lost 3 bases and the V segment lost 2 bases, leaving 7 bases of the junction unmatched. The CDR3 length is 16 residues. The CDR3 nucleotides read TGTGCCAGCAGCTTAACTCTGCGGGGGTACTACAATGAGCAGTTCTTC. Residues: CASSLTLRGYYNEQFF.

The V gene is TRBV2, the J gene TRBJ2-1, with 8 positions matching TRBD2. Trimming cost V 6 bases and J 8 bases; bases outside gene matches: 6. The CDR3 sequence is 13 residues long. Per the germline V gene, CDR1 is SNHLY and CDR2 is FYNNEI. This CDR3 reads CASSPGGGDEQFF. The CDR3 DNA reads as TGTGCCAGCAGCCCCGGGGGGGGCGATGAGCAGTTCTTC.

In the case of this clonotype: The DNA is left out, because the CDR3 cannot be placed on it with certainty; the CDR3 is given as TCRdb lists it. CDR3 amino acids: CASSAGSETQYFAQYF. The chain carries TRBV9 and TRBJ2-3. The germline V gene has CDR1 SGDLS and CDR2 YYNGEE. The CDR3 contains 16 residues when both ends are counted.

Comments on this clonotype: Given the absence of the conserved phenylalanine or tryptophan at the CDR3 end, a read error is likely. The chain is built from TRBV7-3 and TRBJ2-3; D possibly matches TRBD1 or TRBD2 (5 bases each). CDR1 and CDR2 (germline): SGHTA, FQGTGA. The CDR3 spans 13 residues. V dropped 8 bases and J dropped 5 bases, with 14 bases sitting between them. The CDR3 loop reads CASGDGAKDTQYV. The DNA of the CDR3 is TGTGCCAGCGGGGACGGCGCCAAAGATACGCAGTATGTT.

Written as DNA, the CDR3 is TGTGCCAGCAGCTTGGGGAGGGCCTTTTACGAGCAGTACGTC. Translated: CASSLGRAFYEQYV. This chain joins TRBV5-6 and TRBJ2-7; D might be TRBD2 (6 bases). Per the germline V gene, CDR1 is SGHDT and CDR2 is YYEEEE. The CDR3 consists of 14 residues. The V end lost 0 bases, the J end lost 4 bases, and 11 bases lay between the germline ends.

A few counts support this clonotype. This chain joins TRBV7-9 and TRBJ2-6; D is tentatively TRBD1 or TRBD2 (5 bases each). The CDR3 is 17 residues long. Trimming pared 1 base from V and 12 bases from J, leaving 22 bases between. The germline gives CDR1 SEHNR, CDR2 FQNEAQ (reference sequence). CDR3 residues: CASSLGGSYGANVVLTF. CDR3 nucleotides: TGTGCCAGCAGCTTAGGGGGTAGCTACGGGGCCAACGTCGTCCTGACTTTC. Based on the CDR3 plus reference TRBV7-9 and TRBJ2-6, the full variable domain is DTGVSQNPRHKITKRGQNVTFRCDPISEHNRLYWYRQTLGQGPEFLTYFQNEAQLEKSRLLSDRFSAERPKGSFSTLEIQRTEQGDSAMYLCASSLGGSYGANVVLTFGAGSRLTVL.

V and J are TRBV11-2 and TRBJ2-5; 9 bases match TRBD2. The CDR3 is 17 amino acids. Germline V gene data show CDR1 as SGHAT and CDR2 as FQNNGV. V lost 0 bases to trimming and J lost 5 bases; unmatched junction nucleotides: 10. CDR3 bases: TGTGCCAGCAGCTTAGAGAAGGGGCTAGCGGGGTTTGAGACCCAGTACTTC. Residues: CASSLEKGLAGFETQYF.

J is TRBJ1-2 and V is TRBV15; no definite D call. Per germline, CDR1 LNHNV and CDR2 YYDKDF (reference sequence). This CDR3 is built from 15 residues. Deletions cut 1 base from V and 5 bases from J, with 14 bases between. CDR3 in amino acids: CATSRGPAAGYGYTF. The CDR3 bases are TGTGCCACCAGCAGAGGTCCGGCAGCGGGGTATGGCTACACCTTC.

Worth noting for this clonotype: Given the absence of the conserved phenylalanine or tryptophan at the CDR3 end, a read error is likely. This chain uses TRBV11-2 with TRBJ2-1; D possibly uses TRBD1 or TRBD2 (5 bases each). Trimming took 9 bases from V and 7 from J, leaving 19 bases between them. Germline V gene lookup returns CDR1 SGHAT and CDR2 FQNNGV. The CDR3 totals 14 residues. The CDR3 nucleotides are TGTGCCAGTAGTGGGGCAGGGAGTAGGAATGAGCAGTTCTTA. It encodes CASSGAGSRNEQFL.

This clonotype showed up many times. The gene calls are TRBV3-2 and TRBJ1-5; TRBD1, the table's D call, was not compared with the DNA. TRBV3-2 is annotated as a pseudogene. The CDR3 is 14 residues long. The CDR3: CASRPRGSDQPQHF. The DNA of the CDR3 is TGTGCCAGCAGGCCCAGGGGATCGGATCAGCCCCAGCATTTT.

This chain uses TRBV19 with TRBJ2-1; possible D gene TRBD2, 5 bases. V was clipped by 3 bases and J by 0 bases, with 6 bases between them. There are 14 residues in the CDR3. Germline V gives CDR1 LNHDA, CDR2 SQIVND (reference sequence). CDR3: CASSITSSYNEQFF. CDR3 coding DNA: TGTGCCAGTAGTATTACTAGCTCCTACAATGAGCAGTTCTTC.

This clonotype was seen a handful of times. This clone may be a read error of a much larger clone one base away. The rearrangement links TRBV5-6 to TRBJ2-5; the D gene is possibly TRBD2 (5 bases). The CDR3 extends over 14 amino acids. V gave up 3 bases and J gave up 2 bases, with 11 bases separating them. Germline CDR1 and CDR2: SGHDT and YYEEEE. The CDR3 nucleotides are TGTGCCAGCAGCTGGGAGAGGGAGCAAGAGACCCAGTACTTC. Translating gives CASSWEREQETQYF.

The chain is built from TRBV7-3 and TRBJ1-1, with TRBD1 matching over 7 bases. From germline, CDR1 is SGHTA and CDR2 FQGTGA. CDR3 length equals 15 residues. V shed 2 bases and J 14 bases; nucleotides not matched to a gene: 17. CDR3 DNA: TGTGCCAGCAGCTTAGATCCGACAGGGACCAATGAACCCTTCTTT. It translates to CASSLDPTGTNEPFF. Based on the CDR3 plus reference TRBV7-3 and TRBJ1-1, the full variable domain is GAGVSQTPSNKVTEKGKYVELRCDPISGHTALYWYRQSLGQGPEFLIYFQGTGAADDSGLPNDRFFAVRPEGSVSTLKIQRTERGDSAVYLCASSLDPTGTNEPFFGQGTRLTVV.

The chain has TRBV7-6 and TRBJ1-2; TRBD1 is a possible D gene (5 bases). The V end was cut by 3 bases, the J end by 14 bases, with 25 bases between. Per the germline V gene, CDR1 is SGHVS and CDR2 is FNYEAQ. The CDR3 loop spans 15 amino acids. The CDR3: CASSFMGGAGELYTF. The CDR3 DNA reads as TGTGCCAGCAGCTTCATGGGAGGGGCCGGGGAGCTGTATACCTTC.

This chain connects TRBV7-2 to TRBJ2-1, with a possible D match to TRBD2 (6 bases). Germline lookup yields CDR1 SGHTA and CDR2 FQGNSA. Trimming stripped 4 bases from V and 11 bases from J, with 24 bases between. This CDR3 is built from 16 residues. The chain's CDR3 is CASSSGGVSQETQQFF. The DNA of the CDR3 is TGTGCCAGCAGCTCCGGAGGGGTTAGCCAAGAGACCCAGCAGTTCTTC.

Of note for this clonotype: One junction end disagrees with the germline gene, perhaps due to a read error. CDR3 coding DNA: TGTGCCAGCAGGGTGGCGAGGGACGGGCTCGTATATGGCCACACCTTC. This translates into CASRVARDGLVYGHTF. The chain has TRBV7-9 and TRBJ1-2, with D possibly matching TRBD1 (5 bases). CDR1 SEHNR and CDR2 FQNEAQ come from the germline V gene (reference sequence). CDR3 length equals 16 residues.

The chain has TRBV5-1 and TRBJ2-1; 11 bases align to TRBD1. V shed 2 bases and J 10 bases; nucleotides not matched to a gene: 5. CDR3 size: 14 residues. Germline CDR1 reads SGHRS; CDR2 reads YFSETQ. DNA of the CDR3: TGCGCCAGCAGCTTCGGGGACAGGGGGAGCGAGCAGTTCTTC. This encodes CASSFGDRGSEQFF.